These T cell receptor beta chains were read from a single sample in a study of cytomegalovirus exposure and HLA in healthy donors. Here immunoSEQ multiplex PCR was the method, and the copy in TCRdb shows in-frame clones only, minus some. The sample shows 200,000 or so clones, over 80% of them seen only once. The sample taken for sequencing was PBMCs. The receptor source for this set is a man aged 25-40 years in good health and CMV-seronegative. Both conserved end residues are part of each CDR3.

cdr3_aa: CASSVDRGSAQYF
v_call: TRBV9
cdr3_length: 13

cdr3_aa: CASSFRSGGPQETQYF
v_call: TRBV7-2
cdr3_length: 16

cdr3_aa: CASSPIGYGYTF
v_call: TRBV28
cdr3_length: 12

cdr3_aa: CASRRLQGTGELFF
v_call: TRBV6-1
cdr3_length: 14

cdr3_aa: CASSHPTGSYEQYF
v_call: TRBV18
cdr3_length: 14

cdr3_aa: CASSRTRAEGVGEQFF
v_call: TRBV4-1
cdr3_length: 16

cdr3_aa: CSASGQGGLRGYNEQFF
v_call: TRBV29-1
cdr3_length: 17

cdr3_aa: CASSSRGETQYF
v_call: TRBV7-8
cdr3_length: 12

cdr3_aa: CASSLVPLAGWGAEQYF
v_call: TRBV13
cdr3_length: 17

cdr3_aa: CASSHKQGDEQFF
v_call: TRBV23-1
cdr3_length: 13

cdr3_aa: CATTPGTSGGFTDTQYF
v_call: TRBV10-3
cdr3_length: 17

cdr3_aa: CASSQETGRSTEAFF
v_call: TRBV14
cdr3_length: 15

cdr3_aa: CASSLAAGGNEKLFF
v_call: TRBV5-1
cdr3_length: 15

cdr3_aa: CASSLYGTGDEQYF
v_call: TRBV5-1
cdr3_length: 14

cdr3_aa: CASSQWGLGANEQFF
v_call: TRBV4-1
cdr3_length: 15

cdr3_aa: CASSRRDRAMDEKLFF
v_call: TRBV4-1
cdr3_length: 16

cdr3_aa: CASSLTQRGGYTF
v_call: TRBV7-8
cdr3_length: 13

cdr3_aa: CASSEAGTGVYNEQFF
v_call: TRBV25-1
cdr3_length: 16

cdr3_aa: CASRDRKKNWETQYF
v_call: TRBV6-5
cdr3_length: 15

cdr3_aa: CASSIGEATEAFF
v_call: TRBV19
cdr3_length: 13

cdr3_aa: CASSTITRQEHF
v_call: TRBV28
cdr3_length: 12

cdr3_aa: CASSANSQGSGNTIYF
v_call: TRBV2
cdr3_length: 16

cdr3_aa: CASSPIASQGSQETQYF
v_call: TRBV5-4
cdr3_length: 17

cdr3_aa: CASSLGQGTYNEQFF
v_call: TRBV5-1
cdr3_length: 15

cdr3_aa: CASSSRSPGQFNEQFF
v_call: TRBV28
cdr3_length: 16

cdr3_aa: CASSPLGRDQPQHF
v_call: TRBV7-2
cdr3_length: 14

cdr3_aa: CASSLFSEQYF
v_call: TRBV28
cdr3_length: 11

cdr3_aa: CASSRSGGSSYEQYF
v_call: TRBV7-6
cdr3_length: 15

cdr3_aa: CASSLGGSTEAFF
v_call: TRBV7-9
cdr3_length: 13

cdr3_aa: CASSLQLGEPQHF
v_call: TRBV7-2
cdr3_length: 13

cdr3_aa: CASSQSDNEQFF
v_call: TRBV4-1
cdr3_length: 12

cdr3_aa: CASSTPLAGGGREQFF
v_call: TRBV28
cdr3_length: 16

cdr3_aa: CASRQEGNQPQHF
v_call: TRBV19
cdr3_length: 13

cdr3_aa: CASSFSAGTGNTEAFF
v_call: TRBV7-9
cdr3_length: 16

cdr3_aa: CASSLVPGLAGGPAETQYF
v_call: TRBV11-2
cdr3_length: 19

cdr3_aa: CASSLGTSGAYNEQFF
v_call: TRBV11-3
cdr3_length: 16

cdr3_aa: CASSPNSQKYQPQHF
v_call: TRBV6-1
cdr3_length: 15

cdr3_aa: CASRKGRSYNEQFF
v_call: TRBV6-5
cdr3_length: 14

cdr3_aa: CASSEGQGRREKLFF
v_call: TRBV6-1
cdr3_length: 15

cdr3_aa: CASSLGGTTAYYEQYF
v_call: TRBV5-5
cdr3_length: 16

cdr3_aa: CASSPQGQGGTDTQYF
v_call: TRBV4-1
cdr3_length: 16

cdr3_aa: CASSEDWMRTDTQYF
v_call: TRBV2
cdr3_length: 15

cdr3_aa: CASSLGTGGLGEQYF
v_call: TRBV7-2
cdr3_length: 15

cdr3_aa: CASSLAQISTDTQYF
v_call: TRBV5-1
cdr3_length: 15

cdr3_aa: CASSEGPTGDTEAFF
v_call: TRBV6-1
cdr3_length: 15

cdr3_aa: CASSLGTGASYNEQFF
v_call: TRBV5-8
cdr3_length: 16

cdr3_aa: CASSFGTGNTIYF
v_call: TRBV11-2
cdr3_length: 13

cdr3_aa: CASSDERGRTEAFF
v_call: TRBV18
cdr3_length: 14

cdr3_aa: CASSIWSGDQGRPFF
v_call: TRBV19
cdr3_length: 15

cdr3_aa: CASSYQGKNSPLHF
v_call: TRBV6-5
cdr3_length: 14

cdr3_aa: CSALTPTGYTF
v_call: TRBV29-1
cdr3_length: 11

cdr3_aa: CASSPPELAGGGNEQFF
v_call: TRBV7-9
cdr3_length: 17

cdr3_aa: CASSPQEGRRNTIYF
v_call: TRBV19
cdr3_length: 15

cdr3_aa: CASSVASGDPAEQFF
v_call: TRBV9
cdr3_length: 15